This T cell receptor beta chain was observed in a study of human T cells and chemical hapten exposure (dated by TCRdb to about 2021). Study-level background: For sensitization, 2% DPC in acetone was applied to a 2 cm by 2 cm area of upper inner arm skin. Weekly therapeutic DPC doses were additionally applied to the scalp of patients throughout the roughly 24-week study period. Patch testing on the upper back used Finn chambers containing 0.01% DPC, with scoring done after 6 days according to International Contact Dermatitis Research Group standards. The mostly female patient cohort included alopecia areata with under or over 50% scalp involvement, alopecia totalis and alopecia universalis. Libraries were pooled for sequencing, and variation in per-sample TCR yields was attributed mainly to small differences in library volumes within the pool. This study followed changes in the peripheral blood TCR repertoire in vivo during primary and secondary sensitization of alopecia patients to the hapten diphenylcyclopropenone (DPC). Blood samples were taken from patients before sensitization (week 0) and then at 2, 6 and about 24 weeks after DPC sensitization. About 30 alopecia patients provided blood for TCR sequencing at one to four time points (pre-sensitization, 2, 6 and 24 weeks).

This clonotype showed up just a few times. The antigen it binds to is not known. Base qualities are not recorded, but no much larger clone differs from it by a single base. Libraries were built with RACE. The instrument given in TCRdb is NextSeq 500. Library preparation attached unique molecular identifiers to individual cDNA molecules for quantitative, reproducible TCR counting. Both TCR alpha and TCR beta chains were sequenced from each blood RNA sample. As for the authors' bioinformatics: The median number of TCRs per sample was 85,000 to 100,000, ranging from about 23,224 to 750,000. The Decombinator software suite was used to annotate V, J and CDR3 in the TCR reads. For PS versus PT1 abundance plots, all samples were subsampled to the same number of TCRs (28,000). TCRs were defined as expanded if absent before sensitization and observed at least eight times at the 2-week time point. TCRdb's own reprocessing of the public reads used fastp at Q25 and MiXCR and kept productive beta chains. Rows are combined by CDR3 protein, so each entry shows the most common genes and DNA. The V and J calls shown here were made by TCRdb, not taken from the authors' results. This sample has around 260,000 distinct CDR3 sequences in its table, and about 8.1% of those were observed once. Over 2% of the sample is in the top ten clones.

What the authors observed across the whole study: The number of PT1 expanded TCRs positively correlated with patch test score, significant at thresholds 8, 16 and 32 but not 4. Significantly more large CDR3 similarity clusters were formed by expanded TCRs than by pre-sensitization or healthy control sets, consistent with antigen-driven responses. Repeated subsampling changed both the strength of the expansion versus patch-test correlation and the threshold at which the correlation became significant. All patients had alopecia, a presumed autoimmune disease, so their immune response might differ from that of healthy individuals. The number of TCRs above 1 in 1000 frequency did not change with DPC sensitization; there was no evidence of global repertoire structure alterations.

The time point label corresponds to: pre-sensitization, week 0. According to the study, the label for this sample's treatment or condition signals: therapeutic diphenylcyclopropenone sensitization with weekly scalp DPC. At each patch-test visit, blood was drawn before the patch test was applied. Eligible patients were aged 18 to 70, diagnosed with alopecia, deemed suitable for DPC therapy, and excluded if pregnant. Total RNA was extracted from unfractionated whole blood that had been collected in Tempus Blood RNA tubes. The sample here was whole blood, taken in connection with sensitization to the hapten diphenylcyclopropenone (DPC). The clonotype originates from a woman in her thirties or forties with alopecia areata. Some clones in this sample may be carry-over from other donors' samples.

The CDR3 reads CASSLAGQGGEKLFF. DNA sequence: TGTGCCAGCAGCTTGGCGGGACAGGGAGGGGAAAAACTGTTTTTT. The receptor chain draws on TRBV11-2 and TRBJ1-4; the central 9 bases match TRBD1. CDR1 and CDR2 were assigned from the germline V gene as SGHAT and FQNNGV. Taken from cysteine to phenylalanine, the CDR3 has 15 residues. Of the read, only the CDR3 DNA is kept; its 45 bases are in frame from base 1. V is trimmed back by 3 bases and J by 8 bases, and the junction contains 7 bases that no gene match accounts for. Joined to the reference TRBV11-2 and TRBJ1-4 proteins, this CDR3 gives the full variable domain: EAGVAQSPRYKIIEKRQSVAFWCNPISGHATLYWYQQILGQGPKLLIQFQNNGVVDDSQLPKDRFSAERLKGVDSTLKIQPAKLEDSAVYLCASSLAGQGGEKLFFGSGTQLSVL.